Given below is one T cell receptor beta chain in context. The germline V gene encodes CDR1 MNHNY and CDR2 SVGAGI (reference sequence). The CDR3 has 10 amino acids. V was pared by 8 bases and J by 7 bases, with 6 bases between. Method: immunoSEQ multiplex PCR; TCRdb's copy keeps in-frame clones and lacks some. Among about 68,000 clones listed, more than 75% were seen once. All patients were mismatch repair deficient, assessed by either PCR or immunohistochemistry. This record belongs to a study of PD-1 blockade in mismatch repair-deficient tumors. The rearrangement joins TRBV6-6 to TRBJ2-1; D unclear. This receptor was taken from an adult with mismatch repair-deficient cancer. Sequences were derived from peripheral blood, sampled 2 weeks after starting pembrolizumab. In DNA form, the CDR3 reads TGTGCCAGCTCTTCGAATGAGCAGTTCTTC. Translation: CASSSNEQFF.